A selection of T cell receptor beta chains follows, all from one sample in a study of OX40 agonist ivuxolimab in advanced cancers. Libraries were prepared by immunoSEQ multiplex PCR; TCRdb keeps only in-frame clonotypes and omits some of them. This sample has about 45,000 clones, with less than 90% found just once. The sequenced sample was CD4+ or CD8+ T cells sorted from blood, obtained in a trial of the OX40 agonist ivuxolimab. These receptors originate from an adult with an advanced solid tumor such as melanoma, head and neck, liver or kidney cancer. Both conserved end residues are part of each CDR3. The D gene is left open where the match is weak. Clone size is stated in some rows and not others, as once, few, many or a class when expanded.

TRBV4-1	.	TRBJ1-1	15	TRBD1	TGCGCCAGCAGCCTTAGACAGGGGATGAACACTGAAGCTTTCTTT	CASSLRQGMNTEAFF
TRBV7-9	.	TRBJ2-5	14	TRBD2	TGTGCCAGCAGCCCAGCGGGATCCCAAGAGACCCAGTACTTC	CASSPAGSQETQYF
TRBV11-2	.	TRBJ2-5	13	TRBD2	TGTGCCAGCAGCCGGACTAGAGGGGAGACCCAGTACTTC	CASSRTRGETQYF
TRBV7-6	once	TRBJ2-7	15	TRBD2	TGTGCCAGCAGCTCCGGGACTAGCGGAACTTACGAGCAGTACTTC	CASSSGTSGTYEQYF
TRBV7-8	once	TRBJ1-1	13	.	TGTGCCAGCATGGGGGCGGTGAACACTGAAGCTTTCTTT	CASMGAVNTEAFF
TRBV5-1	.	TRBJ1-2	15	TRBD1	TGCGCCAGCAGCTTGGCCGCTGAGGGGGCACGTGGCTACACCTTC	CASSLAAEGARGYTF
TRBV5-6	.	TRBJ1-3	15	TRBD1	TGTGCCAGCAGCTCAGGGACAGGGCTGGGAAACACCATATATTTT	CASSSGTGLGNTIYF
TRBV27	.	TRBJ2-1	9	TRBD2	TGTGCCAGACGACTAGCCAAGTTCTTC	CARRLAKFF
TRBV9	few	TRBJ2-5	13	.	TGTGCCAGCAGCGGCCTTAACTGGGAGACCCAGTACTTC	CASSGLNWETQYF
TRBV7-2	.	TRBJ1-1	13	.	TGTGCCAGCAGCTTCCCGTCACCCACTGAAGCTTTCTTT	CASSFPSPTEAFF
TRBV2	.	TRBJ1-2	15	TRBD1	TGTGCCAGCAGTGAACAGGGGGCCTGGGACTATGGCTACACCTTC	CASSEQGAWDYGYTF
TRBV7-6	.	TRBJ2-3	18	.	TGTGCCAGCAGCTTATCGAACGGGGCTCGAAGGGAGGCAGATACGCAGTATTTT	CASSLSNGARREADTQYF
TRBV11-3	.	TRBJ2-2	14	.	TGTGCCAGCAGCAATCGGCAGGACACCGGGGAGCTGTTTTTT	CASSNRQDTGELFF
TRBV2	once	TRBJ1-1	12	.	TGTGCCAGCAGTCATCCGGACCCTGAAGCTTTCTTT	CASSHPDPEAFF
TRBV6-6	.	TRBJ2-7	15	.	TGTGCCAGCAGTTACCTAGTTGGCGGGATTGGCGAGCAGTACTTC	CASSYLVGGIGEQYF
TRBV19	few	TRBJ1-1	11	.	TGTGCCAGTAGTACCTACAGGGAAGCTTTCTTT	CASSTYREAFF
TRBV5-4	.	TRBJ2-3	14	.	TGTGCCAGCAGCTTGAGAGGGAGCACAGATACGCAGTATTTT	CASSLRGSTDTQYF
TRBV6-5	.	TRBJ1-1	13	.	TGTGCCAGTTTTTGGAGGGTGAACACTGAAGCTTTCTTT	CASFWRVNTEAFF